The sequence of this T cell receptor (beta chain) was determined in a study of beta chain features in type 1 diabetes. Study observations and caveats: For Type 1 diabetes patients, all four CD4+ subsets carried TCRB CDR3s that were moderately but significantly shorter.

In regard to this clone: What it binds is not known.

TCRB transcripts that were expressed got sequenced, as all of the isolated RNA had been reverse transcribed. Produced via immunoSEQ multiplex PCR; TCRdb's table is partial and in-frame only. The data show around 70,000 clones, around 49% seen once. Germline CDR1 and CDR2: ENHRY and SYGVKD. V lost 7 bases and J 4 bases, leaving 18 bases between the germline ends. This CDR3 is built from 15 residues. The sequence derives from a man between 25 and 39 years old with type 1 diabetes. The chain carries TRBV10-3 and TRBJ2-3, with a possible D match to TRBD2 (6 bases). Sequenced input: central memory CD4+ T cells from blood. CDR3 in DNA: TGTGCCATCAAGGGGCGCCTAGCGAGCGCAGATACGCAGTATTTT. This gives the protein CAIKGRLASADTQYF.